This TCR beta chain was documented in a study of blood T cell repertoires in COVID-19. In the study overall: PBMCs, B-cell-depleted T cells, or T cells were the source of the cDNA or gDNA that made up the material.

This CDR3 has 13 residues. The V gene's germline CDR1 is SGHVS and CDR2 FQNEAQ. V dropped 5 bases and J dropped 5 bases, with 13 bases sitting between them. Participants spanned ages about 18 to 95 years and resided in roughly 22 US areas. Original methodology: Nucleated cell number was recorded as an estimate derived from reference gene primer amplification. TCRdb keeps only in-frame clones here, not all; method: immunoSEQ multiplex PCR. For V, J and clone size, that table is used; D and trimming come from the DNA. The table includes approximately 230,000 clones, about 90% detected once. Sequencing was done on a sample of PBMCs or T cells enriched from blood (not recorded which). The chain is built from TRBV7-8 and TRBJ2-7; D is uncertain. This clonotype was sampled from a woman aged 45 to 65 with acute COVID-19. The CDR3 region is CASSPSTSNEQYF. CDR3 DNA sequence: TGTGCCAGCAGCCCGTCGACTTCGAACGAGCAGTACTTC.